This TCR beta chain was identified during a study of PD-1 blockade in classical Hodgkin lymphoma. Clones were sequenced by immunoSEQ multiplex PCR, and TCRdb holds only the in-frame ones, with some missing. Of approximately 25,000 clones listed, 84% are singletons. Brentuximab vedotin exposure varied, and every patient relapsed after autologous stem cell transplantation. Magnetic negative selection of thawed PBMCs was the method by which CD4+ T cells were purified. Best responses were complete response, partial response or progressive disease. Trimming took off 5 bases at V and 8 bases at J, with 13 bases between the two ends. Germline values: CDR1 SGHTA, CDR2 FQGNSA. This CDR3 region has 13 residues.

The gene calls are TRBV7-2 and TRBJ2-4; D remains ambiguous. The sequence derives from a human donor with classical Hodgkin lymphoma. The sample was CD4+ T cells from blood, taken at baseline. DNA of the CDR3: TGTGCCAGCAGCAATCAAGACCAGTACATTCAGTACTTC. Residues: CASSNQDQYIQYF.